What follows are 23 T cell receptor beta chains derived from one specimen sequenced in a study of cytotoxic CD8 clonotypes in ibrutinib-treated CLL. The method was immunoSEQ multiplex PCR; TCRdb's version includes in-frame clones alone and lacks a portion of them. Of 150,000 to 200,000 clones in the sample, around nine tenths were seen once. Specimen: PBMCs, collected at disease progression, from a patient treated with ibrutinib. The origin of the receptors is a human donor with chronic lymphocytic leukemia.

This chain links TRBV10-1 with TRBJ1-1; D may be TRBD1 (6 bases). From germline, CDR1 is WNHNN and CDR2 SYGVQD (reference sequence). The CDR3 consists of 15 residues. The V and J ends lost 10 bases and 0 bases respectively, with 18 bases between them. The CDR3 loop is CATSRDIGMNTEAFF. The CDR3 bases are TGCGCCACCTCCAGGGACATAGGGATGAACACTGAAGCTTTCTTT.

This clone was counted a single time. The V gene is TRBV28, the J gene TRBJ2-1; TRBD1 agrees at 9 bases. The CDR3 length is 14 residues. V shed 6 bases and J 6 bases; nucleotides not matched to a gene: 6. Per germline, CDR1 MDHEN and CDR2 SYDVKM. The CDR3 DNA reads as TGTGCCAGCAGACCACCGGGACAGGGCAATGAGCAGTTCTTC. Its translation is CASRPPGQGNEQFF.

This clone was observed once. The chain uses TRBV7-8 and TRBJ2-5; the D call may be TRBD1 or TRBD2 (5 bases each). Germline-derived CDR1 and CDR2 are SGHVS and FQNEAQ. The ends were cut back, 4 bases at V and 4 bases at J, with 13 bases in the middle. The CDR3 sequence is 14 residues long. As DNA, the CDR3 is TGTGCCAGCAGCTCAAGGGACCGGGGAGAGACCCAGTACTTC. Encoded protein: CASSSRDRGETQYF.

Only one count was recorded for this clone. V and J are TRBV15 and TRBJ2-7; TRBD2 matches 9 bases. From germline, CDR1 is LNHNV and CDR2 YYDKDF (reference sequence). The CDR3 runs to 16 residues. V shed 0 bases, J shed 5 bases, and the junction held 8 bases outside the gene matches. The CDR3 is CATSRDGSSGTHEQYF. The CDR3 DNA follows: TGTGCCACCAGCAGAGATGGCTCTAGCGGGACCCACGAGCAGTACTTC.

This rearrangement joins TRBV27 to TRBJ1-2; 7 nucleotides agree with TRBD1. Per the germline V gene, CDR1 is MNHEY and CDR2 is SMNVEV (reference sequence). The V gene end was trimmed by 4 bases and the J gene end by 8 bases; junction bases not matched to a gene: 13. The CDR3 is made up of 15 amino acids. The CDR3 spells CASSSNTGTVIGYTF. DNA of the CDR3: TGTGCCAGCAGTTCAAATACCGGGACAGTAATCGGCTACACCTTC.

The chain has TRBV19 and TRBJ2-1, with TRBD1 matching 9 bases. The CDR3 totals 16 residues. CDR1 is LNHDA and CDR2 is SQIVND in the germline V gene (reference sequence). The V and J ends lost 4 bases and 7 bases, in that order; junction bases with no gene match: 11. DNA of the CDR3: TGTGCCAGTAGTAGCCCCCGGGACAGGGTGGGGAATGAGCAGTTCTTC. Amino acid sequence: CASSSPRDRVGNEQFF.

The chain links TRBV9 to TRBJ2-3; possible D gene TRBD2, 6 bases. This CDR3 contains 16 residues. V lost 4 bases to trimming and J lost 6 bases, with 21 bases between them. In germline, CDR1 is SGDLS, CDR2 YYNGEE. The CDR3 loop is CASSPQWTTFADTQYF. CDR3 sequence (DNA): TGTGCCAGCAGCCCCCAGTGGACTACTTTCGCGGATACGCAGTATTTT.

The genes are TRBV14 and TRBJ1-5; no firm D call. Germline V gene sequence: CDR1 SGHDN, CDR2 FVKESK. Trimming left V 4 bases short and J 4 bases short, with 5 bases between. The CDR3 extends over 12 amino acids. CDR3 bases: TGTGCCAGCAGCCCTCTAAATCAGCCCCAGCATTTT. Its protein product is CASSPLNQPQHF.

This chain links TRBV27 with TRBJ2-5; D may be TRBD2 (5 bases). V lost 5 bases, J lost 0 bases, and 10 bases lay in between. The CDR3 contains 14 residues. Germline assignment: CDR1 MNHEY and CDR2 SMNVEV (reference sequence). The CDR3 DNA is TGTGCCAGCAGTCCAGGAGGTTACCAAGAGACCCAGTACTTC. The encoded protein is CASSPGGYQETQYF.

V usage is TRBV2 and J usage is TRBJ2-7, with D possibly matching TRBD1 (6 bases). Germline V gene data show CDR1 as SNHLY and CDR2 as FYNNEI. V dropped 8 bases and J dropped 2 bases, with 13 bases sitting between them. The CDR3 length is 13 residues. The CDR3 is CASHSQGPYEQYF. For the CDR3, the DNA is TGTGCCAGCCATTCACAGGGCCCCTACGAGCAGTACTTC.

This clone has just one count. The chain has TRBV11-3 and TRBJ2-1; 11 nucleotides match TRBD1. The CDR3 is 15 amino acids. With 5 bases clipped from V and 6 bases from J, the junction kept 6 bases outside the gene matches. The V gene's germline CDR1 is SGHNT and CDR2 YENEEA. The CDR3 spells CASSPRGTGGNEQFF. The CDR3 region has the DNA TGTGCCAGCAGCCCTCGAGGGACAGGGGGCAATGAGCAGTTCTTC.

As for this clone: Relative to the germline gene, one junction end is altered; a read error may explain this. The rearrangement uses TRBV28 and TRBJ2-3, with D perhaps assigned TRBD1 or TRBD2 (5 bases each). The V gene's germline CDR1 is MDHEN and CDR2 SYDVKM. The CDR3 totals 12 residues. CDR3 amino acids: CGAGSTSYTQYF. Written as DNA, the CDR3 is TGCGGGGCCGGGTCCACTTCGTATACGCAGTATTTT. Full variable domain (remainder filled in from reference TRBV28 and TRBJ2-3): DVKVTQSSRYLVKRTGEKVFLECVQDMDHENMFWYRQDPGLGLRLIYFSYDVKMKEKGDIPEGYSVSREKKERFSLILESASTNQTSMYLCGAGSTSYTQYFGPGTRLTVL.

The chain links TRBV27 to TRBJ2-1; 9 bases align to TRBD2. The CDR3 consists of 16 residues. V gave up 6 bases and J gave up 7 bases; unmatched junction bases: 13. Germline V gene sequence: CDR1 MNHEY, CDR2 SMNVEV (reference sequence). The CDR3 protein is CASRIPGLAGINEQFF. The CDR3 nucleotides are TGTGCCAGCAGGATACCCGGGCTAGCGGGAATTAATGAGCAGTTCTTC.

The J gene is TRBJ1-1, the V gene TRBV19; no clear D gene. Between the trimmed V and J ends, which lost 1 base and 1 base, there was a span of 7 bases. CDR1 LNHDA and CDR2 SQIVND come from the germline V gene (reference sequence). There are 14 residues in the CDR3. CDR3 DNA sequence: TGTGCCAGTAGTATAGTAATCGAGAACACTGAAGCTTTCTTT. This sequence encodes CASSIVIENTEAFF.

The chain combines TRBV7-8 with TRBJ2-5, with 13 bases fitting TRBD2. The CDR3 is made up of 16 amino acids. The germline V gene has CDR1 SGHVS and CDR2 FQNEAQ. V lost 3 bases and J lost 5; bases outside the gene matches: 6. The CDR3 DNA reads as TGTGCCAGCAGCTTCGGACTAGCGGGAGCGGGTGAGACCCAGTACTTC. Amino acid sequence: CASSFGLAGAGETQYF.

The chain recombines TRBV11-1 with TRBJ1-4, with 8 positions matching TRBD1. V shed 8 bases, J shed 8 bases, and the junction held 4 bases outside the gene matches. This CDR3 spans 12 amino acids. Germline-derived CDR1 and CDR2 are SGHAT and FQDESV (reference sequence). Written as DNA, the CDR3 is TGTGCCAGCGGGCGGACAGGGGAAAAACTGTTTTTT. As protein: CASGRTGEKLFF.

The gene calls are TRBV11-2 and TRBJ2-7, with 7 bases matching TRBD1. Germline V gives CDR1 SGHAT, CDR2 FQNNGV. J lost 3 bases, V lost 5 bases, and 4 bases had no gene match. The CDR3 sequence is 13 residues long. The CDR3: CASSTNRGYEQYF. In DNA, the CDR3 is TGTGCCAGCAGCACTAACAGGGGCTACGAGCAGTACTTC.

The V gene is TRBV18, the J gene TRBJ2-7; D perhaps matches TRBD2 (6 bases). This CDR3 contains 14 residues. Germline V lookup: CDR1 KGHSH, CDR2 LQKENI. V lost 3 bases and J 3 bases, leaving 12 bases between the germline ends. DNA for the CDR3: TGTGCCAGCTCACCTAGCGGAGGAGTCTACGAGCAGTACTTC. The encoded protein is CASSPSGGVYEQYF.

The V call is TRBV7-2, the J call TRBJ2-2; the match to TRBD1 covers 10 bases. V lost 5 bases, J lost 4 bases, and 13 bases stayed unmatched. The CDR3 is 18 residues long. Germline assignment: CDR1 SGHTA and CDR2 FQGNSA. CDR3 sequence reads: CASSKPGQGLRITGELFF. CDR3 DNA: TGTGCCAGCAGCAAACCGGGACAGGGGTTAAGGATCACCGGGGAGCTGTTTTTT.

This sequence joins TRBV7-5 and TRBJ2-7; the table gives TRBD2 as D, unverified against the DNA. TRBV7-5 is marked as a pseudogene. The CDR3 sequence is 14 residues long. CDR3 region: CVRSSSGRAFFQYF. As DNA, the CDR3 is TGTGTCAGAAGCTCGAGCGGGAGGGCCTTCTTCCAGTACTTC.

The chain is built from TRBV7-3 and TRBJ2-3, with 8 bases lining up with TRBD2. This CDR3 has 15 residues. Germline values: CDR1 SGHTA, CDR2 FQGTGA. V gave up 5 bases and J gave up 6 bases; unmatched junction bases: 10. The CDR3 bases are TGTGCCAGCAGCCCGGGGACTAGTGGCGCTGATACGCAGTATTTT. This sequence encodes CASSPGTSGADTQYF.

The J gene is TRBJ2-5, the V gene TRBV11-3; possible D gene TRBD2, 6 bases. The length of the CDR3 is 14 residues. Germline values: CDR1 SGHNT, CDR2 YENEEA. Trimming pared 5 bases from V and 2 bases from J, leaving 12 bases between. CDR3 coding DNA: TGTGCCAGCAGCCGCCGGGACTCACAAGAGACCCAGTACTTC. Its translation is CASSRRDSQETQYF.

This chain connects TRBV27 to TRBJ2-1, with no clear D. Germline-derived CDR1 and CDR2 are MNHEY and SMNVEV (reference sequence). The CDR3 sequence is 13 residues long. V lost 3 bases, J lost 5 bases, and 8 bases lay in between. CDR3 coding DNA: TGTGCCAGCAGTTTTTTCTGGGACAATGAGCAGTTCTTC. As protein: CASSFFWDNEQFF.